Each of the 18 T cell receptor beta chains below was sequenced from the same sample in a study of vaccination and CD4 T cells after COVID-19. Stated treatment: approximately 9-day PBMC culture with coronavirus spike peptide pools or control peptides (ViraFEST assay). No antigen has been assigned to these receptors. Cultured CD4+ T cells had their DNA profiled by the Oncomine TCR Beta short-read assay. TCRdb re-derived calls from the PCR reads in MiXCR, one entry per CDR3 protein. The sample carries around 10,000 distinct CDR3 sequences, under 60% recorded once. Input material: CD4+ T cells from blood, cultured in vitro. The source is a human donor who had recovered from COVID-19.

This clonotype was recorded a few times. The J gene is TRBJ1-2, the V gene TRBV7-2, with D hard to call. Germline lookup yields CDR1 SGHTA and CDR2 FQGNSA. The CDR3 extends over 13 amino acids. V dropped 0 bases and J dropped 4 bases, with 6 bases sitting between them. The CDR3 sequence is CASSLASAYGYTF. In DNA form, the CDR3 reads TGTGCCAGCAGCTTAGCTAGCGCCTATGGCTACACCTTC.

This clonotype showed up just a few times. The V and J genes are TRBV6-1 and TRBJ2-2; tentative D call: TRBD1 (5 bases). Trimming shortened V by 10 bases and J by 9 bases, and 18 bases separated the two germline ends. The CDR3 is made up of 13 amino acids. Germline values: CDR1 MNHNS, CDR2 SASEGT. The CDR3 region has the DNA TGTGCCACCTGTGGGGCGATGGGCCGGGAGCTGTTTTTT. It encodes CATCGAMGRELFF.

This clonotype was found a few times. The V and J genes are TRBV27 and TRBJ2-2; 10 bases map to TRBD1. This CDR3 has 17 residues. The V and J ends lost 6 bases and 4 bases, in that order; junction bases with no gene match: 11. Germline CDR1 and CDR2: MNHEY and SMNVEV (reference sequence). CDR3 in amino acids: CASSLEGTGAFTGELFF. The DNA of the CDR3 is TGTGCCAGCAGCCTAGAGGGGACAGGGGCCTTCACCGGGGAGCTGTTTTTT.

The chain employs TRBV2 and TRBJ1-5; possible D gene TRBD1, 6 bases. Trimming pared 1 base from V and 5 bases from J, leaving 15 bases between. Germline loops: CDR1 SNHLY, CDR2 FYNNEI. The CDR3 extends over 16 amino acids. CDR3 nucleotides: TGTGCCAGCAGTGAAGATGTGAAGGGGGGCCATCAGCCCCAGCATTTT. This codes for CASSEDVKGGHQPQHF.

This clonotype was seen just once. The chain links TRBV9 to TRBJ1-3; no reliable D call. Trimming took 0 bases from V and 4 from J, leaving 8 bases between them. The V gene's germline CDR1 is SGDLS and CDR2 YYNGEE. The CDR3 has 14 amino acids. The CDR3 protein is CASSVAFEGNTIYF. CDR3 in DNA: TGTGCCAGCAGCGTAGCGTTTGAGGGAAACACCATATATTTT.

The CDR3 region is CASSSGVYEQFF. CDR3 nucleotides: TGTGCCAGCAGTTCGGGGGTCTATGAGCAGTTCTTC. The genes are TRBV12-3 or TRBV12-4 and TRBJ2-1; D may be TRBD2 (6 bases). The CDR3 runs 12 residues. Trimming took off 4 bases at V and 8 bases at J, with 9 bases between the two ends.

The gene calls are TRBV5-1 and TRBJ2-1, with a possible D match to TRBD2 (7 bases). The CDR3 sequence is 15 residues long. Per the germline V gene, CDR1 is SGHRS and CDR2 is YFSETQ. The V and J ends lost 3 bases and 0 bases respectively, with 10 bases between them. CDR3: CASSSGGSSYNEQFF. The CDR3 coding sequence is TGCGCCAGCAGCTCGGGGGGCAGCTCCTACAATGAGCAGTTCTTC. Supplemented by reference TRBV5-1 and TRBJ2-1, the full variable domain reads KAGVTQTPRYLIKTRGQQVTLSCSPISGHRSVSWYQQTPGQGLQFLFEYFSETQRNKGNFPGRFSGRQFSNSRSEMNVSTLELGDSALYLCASSSGGSSYNEQFFGPGTRLTVL.

This clonotype has just a few counts. The chain joins TRBV7-2 to TRBJ2-2; D may be TRBD1 (6 bases). The CDR3 is made up of 16 amino acids. V was cut by 5 bases and J by 3 bases, with 16 bases left in between. Germline CDR1 reads SGHTA; CDR2 reads FQGNSA. The CDR3 sequence: CASSLRWTVDTGELFF. CDR3 nucleotide sequence: TGTGCCAGCAGCCTCCGTTGGACAGTAGACACCGGGGAGCTGTTTTTT.

V gene TRBV19 combines with J gene TRBJ1-1; TRBD1 aligns across 8 bases. V dropped 5 bases and J dropped 5; count of bases not matched to a gene: 7. The CDR3 covers 14 residues. CDR1 LNHDA and CDR2 SQIVND come from the germline V gene (reference sequence). CDR3 loop: CASSRTGGRTEAFF. In DNA form, the CDR3 reads TGTGCCAGTAGTCGAACAGGGGGAAGGACTGAAGCTTTCTTT.

The gene calls are TRBV6-1 and TRBJ2-2; no clear D. Germline values: CDR1 MNHNS, CDR2 SASEGT. The V end was cut by 7 bases, the J end by 4 bases, with 10 bases between. This CDR3 has 13 residues. CDR3: CASTPSSTGELFF. Written as DNA, the CDR3 is TGTGCCAGCACTCCCTCTAGCACCGGGGAGCTGTTTTTT.

This chain links TRBV4-1 with TRBJ2-5; D gene uncertain. Looked up from germline, CDR1 is MGHRA and CDR2 is YSYEKL. V was shortened by 1 base and J by 1 base, with 16 bases between the two germline ends. The CDR3 runs 17 residues. The CDR3 is CASSQVLQAEPQETQYF. CDR3 DNA sequence: TGCGCCAGCAGCCAAGTGCTGCAGGCGGAACCCCAAGAGACCCAGTACTTC.

V and J are TRBV19 and TRBJ2-3; D is unresolved. This CDR3 spans 13 amino acids. Trimming left V 6 bases short and J 5 bases short, with 12 bases between. The germline gives CDR1 LNHDA, CDR2 SQIVND (reference sequence). CDR3 sequence (DNA): TGTGCCAGTAGAACCCGTCCGGAAGATACGCAGTATTTT. Translating it yields CASRTRPEDTQYF.

The table lists this clonotype with a few counts. The CDR3 sequence: CASSLAATGTGAGYTF. In DNA form, the CDR3 reads TGTGCCAGCAGCTTAGCGGCAACAGGGACAGGGGCAGGCTACACCTTC. The chain is built from TRBV7-2 and TRBJ1-2, with 10 bases lining up with TRBD1. Germline V CDR1 and CDR2: SGHTA, FQGNSA. The CDR3 extends over 16 amino acids. Trimming removed 0 bases from V and 8 bases from J; junction bases left unmatched: 9.

The chain combines TRBV27 with TRBJ1-4; D is perhaps TRBD1 (5 bases). Germline values: CDR1 MNHEY, CDR2 SMNVEV (reference sequence). This CDR3 comprises 15 residues. Trimming stripped 0 bases from V and 5 bases from J, with 10 bases between. Here the CDR3 reads CASSLSQGPNEKLFF. The CDR3 nucleotides are TGTGCCAGCAGTTTATCGCAGGGCCCCAATGAAAAACTGTTTTTT.

This clonotype was seen more than once but under ten times. The gene calls are TRBV6-5 and TRBJ2-7; perhaps TRBD1 as D (6 bases). V was cut by 4 bases and J by 0 bases, with 16 bases left in between. The CDR3 loop spans 16 amino acids. The germline gives CDR1 MNHEY, CDR2 SVGAGI. CDR3 in DNA: TGTGCCAGCAGTTCCGGACAGCTACTGTTCTCCTACGAGCAGTACTTC. Protein sequence: CASSSGQLLFSYEQYF.

This clonotype showed up just once. The genes are TRBV19 and TRBJ2-7; possibly TRBD2 for D (7 bases). The V gene lost 6 bases and the J gene lost 0 bases, with 12 bases spanning the gap. Germline CDR1 LNHDA, CDR2 SQIVND (reference sequence). The CDR3 length is 14 residues. For the CDR3, the DNA is TGTGCCAGTAGGAGCGCGGGGGCCTCCTACGAGCAGTACTTC. It is translated as CASRSAGASYEQYF.

The rearrangement uses TRBV19 and TRBJ2-5; D assignment may be TRBD1 or TRBD2 (5 bases each). Deletions cut 5 bases from V and 4 bases from J, with 20 bases between. CDR1 is LNHDA, CDR2 SQIVND, per germline (reference sequence). This CDR3 is 16 amino acids long. The CDR3 bases are TGTGCCAGTAGTCTCGGGACGGGCCTACTAGGAGAGACCCAGTACTTC. It specifies CASSLGTGLLGETQYF.

This CDR3 reads CASSSIPGTAGGYTF. The CDR3 DNA reads as TGTGCCAGCAGCTCAATACCCGGGACAGCGGGGGGCTACACCTTC. V and J are TRBV7-6 and TRBJ1-2, with 7 bases that match TRBD1. The CDR3 totals 15 residues. The ends lost 4 bases at V and 8 bases at J; junction bases unmatched: 13. Germline CDR1 reads SGHVS; CDR2 reads FNYEAQ.